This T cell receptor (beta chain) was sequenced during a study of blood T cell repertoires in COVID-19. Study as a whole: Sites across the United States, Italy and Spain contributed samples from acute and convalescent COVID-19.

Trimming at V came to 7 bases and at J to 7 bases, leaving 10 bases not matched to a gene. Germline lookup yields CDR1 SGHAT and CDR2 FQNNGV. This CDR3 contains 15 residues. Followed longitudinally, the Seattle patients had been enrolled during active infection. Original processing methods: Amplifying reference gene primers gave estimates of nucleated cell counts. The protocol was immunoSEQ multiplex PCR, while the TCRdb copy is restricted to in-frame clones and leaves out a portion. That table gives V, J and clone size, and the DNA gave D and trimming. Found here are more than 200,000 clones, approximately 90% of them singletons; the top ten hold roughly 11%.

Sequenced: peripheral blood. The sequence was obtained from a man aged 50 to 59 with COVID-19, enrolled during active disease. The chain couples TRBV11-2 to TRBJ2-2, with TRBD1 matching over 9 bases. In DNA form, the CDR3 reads TGTGCCAGCAACCCCGGGACAGGGATCATCGGGGAGCTGTTTTTT. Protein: CASNPGTGIIGELFF.